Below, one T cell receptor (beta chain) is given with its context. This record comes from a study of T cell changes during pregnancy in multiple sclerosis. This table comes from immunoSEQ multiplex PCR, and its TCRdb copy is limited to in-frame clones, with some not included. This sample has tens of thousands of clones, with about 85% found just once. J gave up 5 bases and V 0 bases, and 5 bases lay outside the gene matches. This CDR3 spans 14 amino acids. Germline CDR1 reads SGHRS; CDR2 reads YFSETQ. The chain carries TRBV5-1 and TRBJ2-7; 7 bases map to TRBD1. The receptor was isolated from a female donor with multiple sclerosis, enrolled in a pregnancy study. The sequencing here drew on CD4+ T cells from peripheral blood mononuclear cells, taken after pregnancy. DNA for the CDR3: TGCGCCAGCAGCTTGGGGGAGACAGGGAACGAGCAGTACTTC. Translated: CASSLGETGNEQYF.